The T cell receptor beta chain under discussion was sequenced for a study of blood T cell repertoires in COVID-19. Generated by immunoSEQ multiplex PCR, the TCRdb table keeps only in-frame clones and is missing some. Of 75,000 to 95,000 clones in the sample, around 86% were seen once. Germline lookup yields CDR1 SGHRS and CDR2 YFSETQ. CDR3 length equals 14 residues. Trimming took 3 bases from V and 8 from J; bases not matched to a gene: 9. This clonotype was sampled from a human donor in a cohort sampled during active COVID-19. V usage is TRBV5-1 and J usage is TRBJ1-2, with 8 bases matching TRBD1. The sequenced sample consisted of peripheral blood. The CDR3 reads CASSSQGADGGYTF. The CDR3 DNA reads as TGCGCCAGCAGCTCCCAGGGGGCGGATGGCGGCTACACCTTC.